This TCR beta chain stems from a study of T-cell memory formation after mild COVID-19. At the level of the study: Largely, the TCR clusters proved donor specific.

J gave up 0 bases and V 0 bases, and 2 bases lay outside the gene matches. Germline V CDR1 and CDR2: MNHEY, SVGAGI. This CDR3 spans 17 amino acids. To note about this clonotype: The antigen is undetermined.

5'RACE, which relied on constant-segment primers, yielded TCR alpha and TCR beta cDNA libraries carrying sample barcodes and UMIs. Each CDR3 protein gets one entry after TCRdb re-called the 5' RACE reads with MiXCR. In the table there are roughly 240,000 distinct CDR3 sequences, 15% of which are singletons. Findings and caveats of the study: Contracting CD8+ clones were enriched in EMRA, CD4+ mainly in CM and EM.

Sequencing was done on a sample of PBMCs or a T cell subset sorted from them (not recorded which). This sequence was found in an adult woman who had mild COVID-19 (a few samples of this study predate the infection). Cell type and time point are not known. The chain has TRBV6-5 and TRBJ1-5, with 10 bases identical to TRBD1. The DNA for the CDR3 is TGTGCCAGCAGTTACTCCGGACAGGGGGGTAGCAATCAGCCCCAGCATTTT. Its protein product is CASSYSGQGGSNQPQHF.